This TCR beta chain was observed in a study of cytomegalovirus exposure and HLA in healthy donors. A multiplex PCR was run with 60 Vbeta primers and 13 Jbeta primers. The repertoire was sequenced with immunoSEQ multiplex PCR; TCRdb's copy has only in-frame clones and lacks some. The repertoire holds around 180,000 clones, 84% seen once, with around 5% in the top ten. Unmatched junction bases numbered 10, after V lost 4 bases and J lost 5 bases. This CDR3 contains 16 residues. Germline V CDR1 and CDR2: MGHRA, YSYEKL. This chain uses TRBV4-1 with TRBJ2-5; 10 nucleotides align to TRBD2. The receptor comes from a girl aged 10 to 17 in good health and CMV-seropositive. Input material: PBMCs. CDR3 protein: CASSRVWSGGGETQYF. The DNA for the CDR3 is TGCGCCAGCAGCCGCGTGTGGAGCGGGGGGGGCGAGACCCAGTACTTC.